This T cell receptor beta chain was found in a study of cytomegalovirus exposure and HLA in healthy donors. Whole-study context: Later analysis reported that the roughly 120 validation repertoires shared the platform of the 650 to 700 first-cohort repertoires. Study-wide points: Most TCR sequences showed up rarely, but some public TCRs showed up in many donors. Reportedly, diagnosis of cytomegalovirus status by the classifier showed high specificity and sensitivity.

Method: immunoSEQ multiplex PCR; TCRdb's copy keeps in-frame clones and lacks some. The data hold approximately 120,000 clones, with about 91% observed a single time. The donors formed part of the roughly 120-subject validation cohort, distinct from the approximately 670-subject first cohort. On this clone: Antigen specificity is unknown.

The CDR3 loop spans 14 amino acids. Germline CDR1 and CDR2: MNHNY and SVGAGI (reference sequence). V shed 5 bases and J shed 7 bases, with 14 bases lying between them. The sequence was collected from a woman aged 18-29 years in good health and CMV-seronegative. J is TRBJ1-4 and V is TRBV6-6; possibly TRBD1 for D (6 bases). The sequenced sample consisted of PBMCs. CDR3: CASSPPGTSEKLFF. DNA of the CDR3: TGTGCCAGCAGTCCCCCAGGGACATCTGAAAAACTGTTTTTT.